This TCR beta chain was captured in a study of T cells in localized non-small cell lung cancer. The CDR3 contains 15 residues. Germline CDR1 is GTSNPN and CDR2 is SVGIG (reference sequence). Trimming stripped 2 bases from V and 4 bases from J, with 14 bases between. Assay: immunoSEQ multiplex PCR; the TCRdb copy retains only in-frame clones and omits some. Among about 5,900 clones, roughly 23% were seen once, and the ten largest hold approximately 9.8%. This sequence originates from a female donor aged 60 or older with stage I lung adenocarcinoma. The chain employs TRBV30 and TRBJ2-2, with a weak D call TRBD2 (6 bases). The source material was lung tumor tissue, sampled before any cancer treatment. The CDR3 loop is CAWSRPGEGTGELFF. CDR3 in DNA: TGTGCCTGGAGTCGTCCGGGAGAGGGCACCGGGGAGCTGTTTTTT.